This T cell receptor beta chain was identified in a study of cytomegalovirus exposure and HLA in healthy donors. General study results and limits: Roughly uniform sequencing depth across donors was assumed, possibly incorrectly.

From germline, CDR1 is MDHEN and CDR2 SYDVKM. The CDR3 extends over 14 amino acids. The junction had 7 bases not matched to a gene; V was cut back by 8 bases and J by 2 bases. Primers: 60 Vbeta forward and 13 Jbeta reverse. The method was immunoSEQ multiplex PCR; TCRdb's version includes in-frame clones alone and lacks a portion of them. The data hold 150,000 to 200,000 clones, with about 80% observed a single time. This clone appeared once. The antigen is unknown. The rearrangement links TRBV28 to TRBJ1-2; 8 nucleotides align to TRBD1. The sequencing sample was made of PBMCs. The clonotype was recovered from a woman in her forties or fifties in good health and CMV-seropositive. The CDR3 DNA sequence: TGTGCCAGCGGCCAGGGGGCCGGAAACTATGGCTACACCTTC. As protein: CASGQGAGNYGYTF.